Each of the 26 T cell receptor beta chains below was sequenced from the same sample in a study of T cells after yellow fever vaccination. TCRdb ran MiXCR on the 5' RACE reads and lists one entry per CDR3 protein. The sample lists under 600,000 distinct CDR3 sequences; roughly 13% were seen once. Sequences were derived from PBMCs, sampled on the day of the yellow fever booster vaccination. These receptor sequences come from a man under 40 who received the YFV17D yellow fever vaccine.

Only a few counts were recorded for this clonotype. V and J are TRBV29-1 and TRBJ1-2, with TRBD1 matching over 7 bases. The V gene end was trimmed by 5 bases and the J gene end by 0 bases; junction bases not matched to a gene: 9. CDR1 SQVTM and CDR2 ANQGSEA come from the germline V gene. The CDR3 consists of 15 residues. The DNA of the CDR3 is TGCAGCGTTACCCTCCGGGACAGCTCTAACTATGGCTACACCTTC. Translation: CSVTLRDSSNYGYTF.

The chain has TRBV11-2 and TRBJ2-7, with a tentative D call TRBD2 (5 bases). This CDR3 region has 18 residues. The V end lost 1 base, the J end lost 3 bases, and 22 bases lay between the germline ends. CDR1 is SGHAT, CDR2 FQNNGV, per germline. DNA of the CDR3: TGTGCCAGCAGCTTAGGAGGAGGTGCGGGCCAAAGAGGCTACGAGCAGTACTTC. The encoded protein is CASSLGGGAGQRGYEQYF.

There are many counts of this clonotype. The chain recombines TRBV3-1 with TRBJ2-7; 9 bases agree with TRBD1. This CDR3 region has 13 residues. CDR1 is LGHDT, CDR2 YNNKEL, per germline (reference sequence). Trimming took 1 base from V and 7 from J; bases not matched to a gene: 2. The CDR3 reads CASSQAGTGEQYF. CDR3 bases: TGTGCCAGCAGCCAAGCCGGGACAGGGGAGCAGTACTTC.

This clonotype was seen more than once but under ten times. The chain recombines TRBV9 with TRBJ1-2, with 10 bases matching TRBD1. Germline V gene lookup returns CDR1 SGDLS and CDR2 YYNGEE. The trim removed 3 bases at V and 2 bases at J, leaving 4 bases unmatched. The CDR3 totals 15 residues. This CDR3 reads CASSAEDRGNYGYTF. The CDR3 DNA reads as TGTGCCAGCAGCGCAGAGGACAGGGGGAACTATGGCTACACCTTC.

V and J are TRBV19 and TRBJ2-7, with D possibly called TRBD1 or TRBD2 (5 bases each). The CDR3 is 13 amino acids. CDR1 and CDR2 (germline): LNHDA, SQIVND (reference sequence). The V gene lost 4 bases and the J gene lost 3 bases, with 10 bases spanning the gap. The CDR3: CASSRGSDYEQYF. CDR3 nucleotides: TGTGCCAGTAGTAGGGGGTCTGACTACGAGCAGTACTTC.

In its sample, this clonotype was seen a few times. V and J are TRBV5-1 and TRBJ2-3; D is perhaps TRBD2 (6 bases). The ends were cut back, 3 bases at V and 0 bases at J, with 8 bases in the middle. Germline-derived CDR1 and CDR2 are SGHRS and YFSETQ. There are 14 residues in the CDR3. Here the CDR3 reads CASSWDSSTDTQYF. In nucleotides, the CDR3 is TGCGCCAGCAGCTGGGACTCGAGCACAGATACGCAGTATTTT. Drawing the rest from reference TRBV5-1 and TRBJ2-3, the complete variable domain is KAGVTQTPRYLIKTRGQQVTLSCSPISGHRSVSWYQQTPGQGLQFLFEYFSETQRNKGNFPGRFSGRQFSNSRSEMNVSTLELGDSALYLCASSWDSSTDTQYFGPGTRLTVL.

The CDR3 nucleotides are TGCGCCAGCAGCTTGGGTCAGGGGCGAGGGGAGACCCAGTACTTC. It is translated as CASSLGQGRGETQYF. The chain joins TRBV5-1 to TRBJ2-5; D perhaps matches TRBD1 (6 bases). V was shortened by 0 bases and J by 5 bases, with 14 bases between the two germline ends. Germline CDR1 is SGHRS and CDR2 is YFSETQ. This CDR3 comprises 15 residues.

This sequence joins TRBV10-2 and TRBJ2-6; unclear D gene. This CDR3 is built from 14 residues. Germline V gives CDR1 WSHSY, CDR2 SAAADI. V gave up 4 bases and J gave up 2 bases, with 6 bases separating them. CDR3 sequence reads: CASSGQAGANVLTF. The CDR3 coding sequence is TGCGCCAGCAGTGGGCAGGCTGGGGCCAACGTCCTGACTTTC.

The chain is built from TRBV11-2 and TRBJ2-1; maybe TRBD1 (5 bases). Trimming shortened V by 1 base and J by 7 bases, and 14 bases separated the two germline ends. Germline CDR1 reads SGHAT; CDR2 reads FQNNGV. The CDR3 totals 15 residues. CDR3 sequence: CASSLGGWSANEQFF. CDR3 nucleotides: TGTGCCAGCAGCTTAGGGGGCTGGAGCGCTAATGAGCAGTTCTTC.

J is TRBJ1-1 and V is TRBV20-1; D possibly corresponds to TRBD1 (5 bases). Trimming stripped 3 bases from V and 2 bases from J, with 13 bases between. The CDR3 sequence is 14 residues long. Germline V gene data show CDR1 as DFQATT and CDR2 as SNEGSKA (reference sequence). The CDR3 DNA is TGCAGTGCTAGTGCCAGGGACGTAAACACTGAAGCTTTCTTT. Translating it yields CSASARDVNTEAFF.

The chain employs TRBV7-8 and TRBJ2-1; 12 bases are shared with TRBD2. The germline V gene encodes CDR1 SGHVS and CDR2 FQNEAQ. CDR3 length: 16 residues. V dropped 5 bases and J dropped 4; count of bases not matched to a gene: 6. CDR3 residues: CASSTRLAGAYNEQFF. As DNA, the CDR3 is TGTGCCAGCAGCACCCGACTAGCGGGAGCGTACAATGAGCAGTTCTTC.

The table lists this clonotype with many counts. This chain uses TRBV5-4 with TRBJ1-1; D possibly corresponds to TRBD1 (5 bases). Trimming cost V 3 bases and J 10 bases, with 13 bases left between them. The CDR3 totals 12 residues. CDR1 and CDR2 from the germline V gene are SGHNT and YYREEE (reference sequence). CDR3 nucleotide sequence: TGTGCCAGCAGCTCGCCAGGGATTGGAGCTTTCTTT. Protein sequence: CASSSPGIGAFF. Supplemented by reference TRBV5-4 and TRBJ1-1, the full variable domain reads ETGVTQSPTHLIKTRGQQVTLRCSSQSGHNTVSWYQQALGQGPQFIFQYYREEENGRGNFPPRFSGLQFPNYSSELNVNALELDDSALYLCASSSPGIGAFFGQGTRLTVV.

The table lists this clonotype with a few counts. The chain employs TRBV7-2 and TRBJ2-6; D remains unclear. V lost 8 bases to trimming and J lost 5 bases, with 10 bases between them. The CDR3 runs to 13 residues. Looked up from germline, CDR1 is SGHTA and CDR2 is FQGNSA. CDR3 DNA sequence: TGTGCCAGCTCTAAATCGTGGGCCAACGTCCTGACTTTC. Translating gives CASSKSWANVLTF.

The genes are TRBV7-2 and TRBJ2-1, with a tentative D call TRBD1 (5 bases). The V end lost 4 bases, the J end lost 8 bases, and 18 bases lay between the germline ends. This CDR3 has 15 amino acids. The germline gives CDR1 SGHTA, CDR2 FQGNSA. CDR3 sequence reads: CASSSQTLGAYEQFF. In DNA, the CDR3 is TGTGCCAGCAGCTCCCAGACCCTTGGGGCGTATGAGCAGTTCTTC.

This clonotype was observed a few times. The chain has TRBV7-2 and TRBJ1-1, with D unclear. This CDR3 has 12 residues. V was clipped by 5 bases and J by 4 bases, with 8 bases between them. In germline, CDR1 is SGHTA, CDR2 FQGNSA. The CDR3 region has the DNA TGTGCCAGCAGCCAGGTGGGCACTGAAGCTTTCTTT. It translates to CASSQVGTEAFF.

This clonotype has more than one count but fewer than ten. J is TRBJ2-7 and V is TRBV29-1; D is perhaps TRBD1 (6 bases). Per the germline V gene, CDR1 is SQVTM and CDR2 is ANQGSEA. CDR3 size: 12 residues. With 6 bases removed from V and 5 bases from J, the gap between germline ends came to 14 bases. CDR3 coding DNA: TGCAGCGTGTGGGTGGGGGCCCACGAGCAGTACTTC. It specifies CSVWVGAHEQYF.

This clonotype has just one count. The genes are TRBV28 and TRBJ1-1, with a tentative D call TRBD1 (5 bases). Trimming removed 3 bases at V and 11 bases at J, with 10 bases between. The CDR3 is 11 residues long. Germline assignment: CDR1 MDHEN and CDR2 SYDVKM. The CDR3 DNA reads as TGTGCCAGCAGTTTCTGGGGGAAGGCTTTCTTT. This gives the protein CASSFWGKAFF. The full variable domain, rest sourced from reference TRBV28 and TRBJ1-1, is DVKVTQSSRYLVKRTGEKVFLECVQDMDHENMFWYRQDPGLGLRLIYFSYDVKMKEKGDIPEGYSVSREKKERFSLILESASTNQTSMYLCASSFWGKAFFGQGTRLTVV.

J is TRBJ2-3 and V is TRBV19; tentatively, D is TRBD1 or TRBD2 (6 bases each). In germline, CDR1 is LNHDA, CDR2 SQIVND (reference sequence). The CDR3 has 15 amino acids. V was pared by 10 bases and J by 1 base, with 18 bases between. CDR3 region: CATRVDGGGTDTQYF. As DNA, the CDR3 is TGTGCCACCCGCGTCGACGGGGGCGGCACAGATACGCAGTATTTT. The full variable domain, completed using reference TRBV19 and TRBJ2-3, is DGGITQSPKYLFRKEGQNVTLSCEQNLNHDAMYWYRQDPGQGLRLIYYSQIVNDFQKGDIAEGYSVSREKKESFPLTVTSAQKNPTAFYLCATRVDGGGTDTQYFGPGTRLTVL.

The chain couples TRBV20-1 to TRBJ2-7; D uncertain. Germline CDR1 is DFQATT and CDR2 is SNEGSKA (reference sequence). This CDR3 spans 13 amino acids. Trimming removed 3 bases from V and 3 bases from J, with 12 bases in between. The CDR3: CSASPGGDYEQYF. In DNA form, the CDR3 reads TGCAGTGCTAGCCCCGGTGGGGACTACGAGCAGTACTTC.

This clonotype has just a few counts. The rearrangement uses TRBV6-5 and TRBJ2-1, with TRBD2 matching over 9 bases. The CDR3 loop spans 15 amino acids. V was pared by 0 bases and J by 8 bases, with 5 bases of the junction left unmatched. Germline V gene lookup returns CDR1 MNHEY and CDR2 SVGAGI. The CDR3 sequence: CASSYSAGGPYEQFF. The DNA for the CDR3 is TGTGCCAGCAGTTACTCGGCGGGAGGGCCATATGAGCAGTTCTTC.

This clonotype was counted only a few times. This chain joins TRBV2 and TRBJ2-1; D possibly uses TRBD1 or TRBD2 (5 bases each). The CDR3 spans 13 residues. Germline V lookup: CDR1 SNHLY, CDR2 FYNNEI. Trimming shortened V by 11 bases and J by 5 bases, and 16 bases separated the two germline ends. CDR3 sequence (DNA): TGTGCCGGTGGGAAGTGGGGGAACAATGAGCAGTTCTTC. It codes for CAGGKWGNNEQFF.

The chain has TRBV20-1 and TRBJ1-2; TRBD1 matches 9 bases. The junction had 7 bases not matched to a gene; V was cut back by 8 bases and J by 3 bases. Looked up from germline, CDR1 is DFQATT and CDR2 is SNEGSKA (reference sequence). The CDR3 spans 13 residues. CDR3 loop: CSTPGQGDYGYTF. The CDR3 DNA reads TGCAGTACCCCGGGACAGGGCGACTATGGCTACACCTTC.

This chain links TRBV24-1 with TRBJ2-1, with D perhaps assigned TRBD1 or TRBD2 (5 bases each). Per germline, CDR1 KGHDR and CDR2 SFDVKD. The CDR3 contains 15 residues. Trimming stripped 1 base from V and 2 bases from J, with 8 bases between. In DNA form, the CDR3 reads TGTGCCACCAGTGATTTTCGGGACCCCTACAATGAGCAGTTCTTC. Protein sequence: CATSDFRDPYNEQFF.

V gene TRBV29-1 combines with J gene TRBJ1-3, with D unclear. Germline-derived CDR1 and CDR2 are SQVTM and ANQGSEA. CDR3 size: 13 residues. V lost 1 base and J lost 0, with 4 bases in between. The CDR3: CSVEGNSGNTIYF. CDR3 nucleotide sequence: TGCAGCGTTGAAGGCAACTCTGGAAACACCATATATTTT.

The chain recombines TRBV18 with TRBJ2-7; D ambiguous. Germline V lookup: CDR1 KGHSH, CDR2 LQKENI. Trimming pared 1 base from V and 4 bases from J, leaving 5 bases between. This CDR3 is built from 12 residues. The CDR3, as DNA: TGTGCCAGCTCACCACAGATATACGAGCAGTACTTC. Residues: CASSPQIYEQYF.

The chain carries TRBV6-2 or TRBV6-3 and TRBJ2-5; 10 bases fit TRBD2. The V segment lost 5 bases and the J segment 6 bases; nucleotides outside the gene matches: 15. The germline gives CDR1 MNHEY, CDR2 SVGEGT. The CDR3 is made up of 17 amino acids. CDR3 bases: TGTGCCAGCAGTAACCGGGCAAGTCTAGCGGGAGTAAAGACCCAGTACTTC. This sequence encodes CASSNRASLAGVKTQYF.